The 29 T cell receptor beta chains below come from one sample, sequenced in a study of blood T cell repertoires in COVID-19. Data came from immunoSEQ multiplex PCR; TCRdb stores just in-frame clones and leaves some out. The table lists about 160,000 clones, approximately 88% of them singletons, with 3% to 4.5% in the top ten. Material for sequencing was peripheral blood. The origin of the receptors is a woman aged 55-70 years who had recovered from COVID-19.

V gene TRBV19 combines with J gene TRBJ2-7; 9 bases are shared with TRBD1. The CDR3 loop spans 16 amino acids. V was clipped by 5 bases and J by 1 base; unmatched bases: 9. Germline-derived CDR1 and CDR2 are LNHDA and SQIVND (reference sequence). CDR3 in amino acids: CASSFRTGGASYEQYF. The CDR3 coding sequence is TGTGCCAGTAGTTTTCGAACAGGGGGCGCGTCCTACGAGCAGTACTTC.

V and J are TRBV5-1 and TRBJ1-6, with TRBD1 as a possible D gene (5 bases). V was pared by 3 bases and J by 9 bases, with 16 bases between. The CDR3 is 15 amino acids. The germline CDR1 and CDR2 sequences are SGHRS and YFSETQ. CDR3 protein: CASSSFDSKISPLHF. The CDR3 DNA sequence: TGCGCCAGCAGCTCCTTTGACAGTAAGATTTCACCCCTCCACTTT.

V gene TRBV28 combines with J gene TRBJ1-1; D is unresolved. The CDR3 spans 13 residues. Trimming took 8 bases from V and 2 from J, leaving 12 bases between them. Germline V CDR1 and CDR2: MDHEN, SYDVKM. The CDR3, as DNA: TGTGCCAGCTCTGAGAGGATTAACACTGAAGCTTTCTTT. Amino acid sequence: CASSERINTEAFF.

The V and J genes are TRBV23-1 and TRBJ1-1, with D hard to call. TRBV23-1 is identified as an open reading frame with a role that is uncertain. Trimming removed 1 base from V and 2 bases from J, with 20 bases in between. The CDR3 has 18 amino acids. The CDR3 nucleotides read TGCGCCAGCAGTCAATACGTGTCGACCGGACGACTAAACACTGAAGCTTTCTTT. As protein: CASSQYVSTGRLNTEAFF.

Comment on this clone: The CDR3 carries no conserved terminal phenylalanine or tryptophan, so it likely arises from a read error. No DNA is shown, since the ends of the CDR3 on it are uncertain; the CDR3 is the one TCRdb lists. The V and J genes are TRBV2 and TRBJ2-7; the table gives TRBD2 as D, unverified against the DNA. CDR1 SNHLY and CDR2 FYNNEI come from the germline V gene. The CDR3 is 11 amino acids long, termini counted. The CDR3 sequence: CASSRDSGSWI.

The chain joins TRBV28 to TRBJ1-2, with D possibly being TRBD1 (5 bases). Germline values: CDR1 MDHEN, CDR2 SYDVKM. The CDR3 runs to 15 residues. Trimming took off 5 bases at V and 8 bases at J, with 21 bases between the two ends. In DNA form, the CDR3 reads TGTGCCAGCAGTCTGTCCTCCTTAACAGGTGCAGGCTACACCTTC. It translates to CASSLSSLTGAGYTF.

This clone was detected only a few times. V and J are TRBV27 and TRBJ2-2; TRBD2 matches at 8 bases. With 3 bases clipped from V and 5 bases from J, the junction kept 8 bases outside the gene matches. The CDR3 contains 16 residues. The germline CDR1 and CDR2 sequences are MNHEY and SMNVEV (reference sequence). This CDR3 is CASSFSRGGTTGELFF. CDR3 nucleotides: TGTGCCAGCAGTTTTTCTCGGGGGGGTACGACCGGGGAGCTGTTTTTT.

The chain uses TRBV29-1 and TRBJ1-2; the D gene is possibly TRBD1 (5 bases). CDR1 is SQVTM and CDR2 is ANQGSEA in the germline V gene. V was cut by 4 bases and J by 4 bases, with 13 bases left in between. There are 13 residues in the CDR3. CDR3 sequence reads: CSVARQGGYGYTF. CDR3 DNA sequence: TGCAGCGTTGCTAGGCAGGGAGGCTATGGCTACACCTTC.

The J gene is TRBJ2-7, the V gene TRBV5-4; 12 nucleotides agree with TRBD2. Germline assignment: CDR1 SGHNT and CDR2 YYREEE (reference sequence). V trimming: 0 bases; J trimming: 2 bases; junction bases outside the gene matches: 6. The CDR3 runs 17 residues. CDR3 bases: TGTGCCAGCAGCTTGGCTAGCGGGGGGGCCGGGACCTACGAGCAGTACTTC. It encodes CASSLASGGAGTYEQYF.

The chain uses TRBV6-5 and TRBJ1-2, with a weak D call TRBD1 (6 bases). The CDR3 is made up of 13 amino acids. The germline V gene encodes CDR1 MNHEY and CDR2 SVGAGI. The V end was cut by 5 bases, the J end by 2 bases, with 9 bases between. The CDR3 sequence: CASSMDSNYGYTF. CDR3 in DNA: TGTGCCAGCAGTATGGACAGCAACTATGGCTACACCTTC.

The rearrangement links TRBV2 to TRBJ2-1; 14 nucleotides agree with TRBD2. Unmatched junction bases numbered 7, after V lost 8 bases and J lost 4 bases. The CDR3 loop spans 16 amino acids. Per the germline V gene, CDR1 is SNHLY and CDR2 is FYNNEI. The CDR3 bases are TGTGCCAGCGTGACTAGCGGGGGGGCGACGTACAATGAGCAGTTCTTC. This gives the protein CASVTSGGATYNEQFF.

In DNA form, the CDR3 reads TGTGCCAGTAGAGGGCGGGGGGGTGGCACAGATACGCAGTATTTT. Protein product: CASRGRGGGTDTQYF. The V and J genes are TRBV19 and TRBJ2-3, with 9 bases that match TRBD2. The CDR3 covers 15 residues. Germline V gene sequence: CDR1 LNHDA, CDR2 SQIVND (reference sequence). J gave up 1 base and V 6 bases, and 5 bases lay outside the gene matches.

The chain joins TRBV29-1 to TRBJ1-1; the match to TRBD1 covers 7 bases. The trim removed 4 bases at V and 0 bases at J, leaving 8 bases unmatched. This CDR3 has 15 residues. Germline V gives CDR1 SQVTM, CDR2 ANQGSEA. The DNA of the CDR3 is TGCAGCGTTGCGAGATTGGGACAGATGAACACTGAAGCTTTCTTT. It specifies CSVARLGQMNTEAFF.

This clone was picked up one time. The chain employs TRBV12-3 or TRBV12-4 and TRBJ1-5, with D hard to call. V lost 4 bases to trimming and J lost 1 base, with 5 bases between them. The CDR3 loop spans 13 amino acids. CDR3 amino acids: CASSYGSNQPQHF. Written as DNA, the CDR3 is TGTGCCAGCAGTTACGGGAGCAATCAGCCCCAGCATTTT.

The CDR3 DNA reads TGCGCCAGCAGCCCCCCGGGACTAGCGATGTGGGGCACCGGGGAGCTGTTTTTT. Translating gives CASSPPGLAMWGTGELFF. The chain links TRBV4-1 to TRBJ2-2, with 10 bases lining up with TRBD2. The germline V gene encodes CDR1 MGHRA and CDR2 YSYEKL. V lost 4 bases, J lost 4 bases, and 12 bases stayed unmatched. The CDR3 is 18 residues long.

V gene TRBV4-1 combines with J gene TRBJ1-5; perhaps TRBD1 as D (6 bases). CDR1 MGHRA and CDR2 YSYEKL come from the germline V gene. The length of the CDR3 is 15 residues. The V gene lost 4 bases and the J gene lost 4 bases, with 14 bases spanning the gap. CDR3 region: CASSRPGQRNQPQHF. CDR3 coding DNA: TGCGCCAGCAGCCGCCCGGGACAACGTAATCAGCCCCAGCATTTT.

As DNA, the CDR3 is TGTGCCAGCAGCTTGGGGACAGGGTCTGGCGGCTACACCTTC. It translates to CASSLGTGSGGYTF. The V gene is TRBV5-6, the J gene TRBJ1-2; 8 bases line up with TRBD1. The germline V gene has CDR1 SGHDT and CDR2 YYEEEE. The length of the CDR3 is 14 residues. Losses at the gene ends were 0 bases for V and 8 bases for J; bases not matched to a gene: 6.

The chain has TRBV11-2 and TRBJ1-6; 9 positions agree with TRBD1. The J segment lost 7 bases and the V segment lost 6 bases, leaving 4 bases of the junction unmatched. The CDR3 sequence is 14 residues long. In germline, CDR1 is SGHAT, CDR2 FQNNGV. The CDR3 loop is CASRMTGGNSPLHF. DNA for the CDR3: TGTGCCAGCAGGATGACAGGGGGGAATTCACCCCTCCACTTT.

The CDR3 loop reads CASSIAGQKWKTQYF. CDR3 nucleotide sequence: TGTGCCAGTAGTATAGCGGGACAAAAGTGGAAGACCCAGTACTTC. The chain couples TRBV19 to TRBJ2-5; maybe TRBD1 (6 bases). There are 15 residues in the CDR3. The germline gives CDR1 LNHDA, CDR2 SQIVND (reference sequence). V was pared by 1 base and J by 6 bases, with 15 bases between. The full variable domain, with the rest looked up from reference TRBV19 and TRBJ2-5, is DGGITQSPKYLFRKEGQNVTLSCEQNLNHDAMYWYRQDPGQGLRLIYYSQIVNDFQKGDIAEGYSVSREKKESFPLTVTSAQKNPTAFYLCASSIAGQKWKTQYFGPGTRLLVL.

Worth noting for this clone: Relative to the germline gene, one junction end is altered; a read error may explain this. The rearrangement joins TRBV4-1 to TRBJ1-4, with 10 bases identical to TRBD1. CDR1 is MGHRA, CDR2 YSYEKL, per germline. The CDR3 is 15 residues long. CDR3 sequence (DNA): TGCGCCAGCAGCCTTGAGCAGACAGGGGGCCGTTATCCTATTTTT. The encoded protein is CASSLEQTGGRYPIF.

This clone was seen a single time. V usage is TRBV5-4 and J usage is TRBJ2-7, with TRBD2 identical over 9 bases. Germline V CDR1 and CDR2: SGHNT, YYREEE (reference sequence). With 0 bases clipped from V and 6 bases from J, the junction kept 10 bases outside the gene matches. This CDR3 has 16 amino acids. The DNA for the CDR3 is TGTGCCAGCAGCTTGGCGGCTAGCGGGGTGCTCGGCGAGCAGTACTTC. It specifies CASSLAASGVLGEQYF.

V usage is TRBV5-1 and J usage is TRBJ2-5, with 11 positions matching TRBD2. Germline-derived CDR1 and CDR2 are SGHRS and YFSETQ. CDR3 length: 17 residues. V shed 4 bases, J shed 3 bases, and the junction held 11 bases outside the gene matches. CDR3 sequence (DNA): TGCGCCAGCAGCCCCGGTATTAGCGGGGGGGGGAAAGAGACCCAGTACTTC. Translated: CASSPGISGGGKETQYF.

The J gene is TRBJ1-5, the V gene TRBV18; the D gene is possibly TRBD1 (6 bases). The CDR3 is 16 residues long. Germline assignment: CDR1 KGHSH and CDR2 LQKENI. V was pared by 3 bases and J by 4 bases, with 16 bases between. CDR3 nucleotide sequence: TGTGCCAGCTCACCGTCCGGGGGGCTGGGTAATCAGCCCCAGCATTTT. Translation: CASSPSGGLGNQPQHF.

J is TRBJ2-7 and V is TRBV14, with 8 bases that match TRBD1. V was clipped by 4 bases and J by 0 bases; unmatched bases: 5. This CDR3 is built from 15 residues. Germline assignment: CDR1 SGHDN and CDR2 FVKESK. The CDR3 loop is CASSPRDRYSYEQYF. The CDR3, as DNA: TGTGCCAGCAGCCCCCGGGACAGGTACTCCTACGAGCAGTACTTC. The whole variable domain, remainder taken from reference TRBV14 and TRBJ2-7, is EAGVTQFPSHSVIEKGQTVTLRCDPISGHDNLYWYRRVMGKEIKFLLHFVKESKQDESGMPNNRFLAERTGGTYSTLKVQPAELEDSGVYFCASSPRDRYSYEQYFGPGTRLTVT.

The chain is built from TRBV19 and TRBJ2-7; weak D call: TRBD1 (5 bases). V lost 5 bases, J lost 6 bases, and 11 bases lay in between. The CDR3 length is 12 residues. The germline V gene encodes CDR1 LNHDA and CDR2 SQIVND (reference sequence). CDR3 DNA sequence: TGTGCCAGTAGTGTCACAGGTTCCGAGCAGTACTTC. It translates to CASSVTGSEQYF.

This chain connects TRBV3-1 (or the pseudogene TRBV3-2) to TRBJ1-1, with D possibly matching TRBD1 (5 bases). CDR3 size: 14 residues. CDR1 and CDR2 (germline): LGHDT, YNNKEL (reference sequence). Trimming left V 4 bases short and J 5 bases short, with 14 bases between. The DNA for the CDR3 is TGTGCCAGCAGCCCCCTGACCGCAGGGACTGAAGCTTTCTTT. The encoded protein is CASSPLTAGTEAFF.

The chain uses TRBV5-1 and TRBJ1-1; 8 nucleotides align to TRBD1. The CDR3 extends over 14 amino acids. Germline V lookup: CDR1 SGHRS, CDR2 YFSETQ. V lost 3 bases, J lost 2 bases, and 3 bases stayed unmatched. The CDR3: CASSYGQGNTEAFF. DNA of the CDR3: TGCGCCAGCAGCTATGGACAGGGTAACACTGAAGCTTTCTTT.

The chain uses TRBV18 and TRBJ1-4, with D tentatively TRBD1 (6 bases). Germline assignment: CDR1 KGHSH and CDR2 LQKENI. The CDR3 has 15 residues. Between the trimmed V and J ends, which lost 0 bases and 8 bases, there was a span of 13 bases. This CDR3 is CASSPPGGAREKLFF. The CDR3 region has the DNA TGTGCCAGCTCACCACCCGGGGGGGCTCGAGAAAAACTGTTTTTT.

The chain has TRBV11-2 and TRBJ2-7; D gene uncertain. V was trimmed by 5 bases and J by 1 base, leaving 12 bases between them. This CDR3 comprises 14 residues. Germline V gene data show CDR1 as SGHAT and CDR2 as FQNNGV. In nucleotides, the CDR3 is TGTGCCAGCAGCCTAAGTCTTGAGTCCTACGAGCAGTACTTC. It is translated as CASSLSLESYEQYF.